This T cell receptor (beta chain) was sequenced for a study of CD8+CD57+ T cells in acquired aplastic anemia. Across the study: Sorted CD4+ and CD8+ cells gave a mean 3.2 ug DNA, range 0.2 to 27.4 ug. General study results and limits: Patients and controls shared about 30 CD8+ CDR3 sequences, which appeared highly expressed in patients and within their immunodominant clones.

Remarks on this clonotype: Its antigen is still unknown.

Trimming took off 1 base at V and 5 bases at J, with 11 bases between the two ends. The CDR3 has 14 amino acids. Per germline, CDR1 MGHDK and CDR2 SYGVNS. It was genomic DNA that served as the template for profiling TCR beta VDJ and CDR3. TCRdb re-analysed the reads in MiXCR, keeping a single row per CDR3 protein. This sample carries more than 70,000 distinct CDR3 sequences, just over 70% of them seen once, and the ten largest clones take around 80%. All sequencing subjects had displayed CD8+CD57+ cell expansion on flow cytometry. The chain uses TRBV25-1 and TRBJ2-5; a weak D match, TRBD2 (5 bases). The clonotype comes from a human donor with aplastic anemia. Sequenced sample: sorted CD4+, CD8+, or CD8+CD57+ T cells (not recorded which) from PBMCs. The CDR3 DNA sequence: TGTGCCAGCAGTGAATTCGGGGAAGGGGAGACCCAGTACTTC. It yields the protein CASSEFGEGETQYF.